These 2 T cell receptor beta chains originate from one sample sequenced in a study of T-cell reconstitution after alpha-beta-depleted transplantation in children. A library of TCRbeta sequences, prepared with unique molecular identifiers, was generated. TCRdb re-called the PCR reads through MiXCR, storing one row per CDR3 protein. In the table there are 540,000 or so distinct CDR3 sequences, under 30% of which are singletons. The source material was PBMCs, mostly from graft donor cells, sampled 360 days after TCRalphabeta/CD19-depleted stem cell transplant. These receptors originate from a boy in the first two years of life who had a stem cell transplant for acute myeloid leukemia, so the T cells may come from the graft donor.

The table lists this clonotype with a few counts. CDR3 sequence: CSAHEVGGYYEQYF. CDR3 sequence (DNA): TGCAGTGCTCACGAGGTAGGGGGGTACTACGAGCAGTACTTC. V is TRBV20-1 and J is TRBJ2-7, with D perhaps matching TRBD1 or TRBD2 (6 bases each). The CDR3 length is 14 residues. V was shortened by 5 bases and J by 3 bases, with 17 bases between the two germline ends. Germline CDR1 DFQATT, CDR2 SNEGSKA (reference sequence).

This clonotype has only a few counts. This CDR3 is CASSHPRVGTQETQYF. In DNA, the CDR3 is TGTGCCAGCAGCCACCCGAGGGTAGGAACCCAAGAGACCCAGTACTTC. The V gene is TRBV4-2, the J gene TRBJ2-5; maybe TRBD2 (5 bases). Trimming cost V 3 bases and J 1 base, with 15 bases left between them. This CDR3 region has 16 residues. Germline CDR1 and CDR2: LGHNA and YNFKEQ.